This TCR beta chain emerged from a study of CD8+CD57+ T cells in acquired aplastic anemia. Study overall: Sorted CD4+ and CD8+ cells yielded roughly 3.2 ug of DNA on average.

This clonotype came up a few times. The template for TCR beta VDJ and CDR3 sequence profiling was genomic DNA. TCRdb recomputed calls from the reads with MiXCR, one row per CDR3 protein. This repertoire shows about 260,000 distinct CDR3 sequences, approximately 86% found once; its top ten account for approximately 40%. Patients chosen for sequencing had shown CD8+CD57+ cell expansion by flow cytometry. Each patient gave a blood sample that was collected before any therapy had been received. The TCR originated in a human donor with aplastic anemia. Sequencing was done on a sample of sorted CD4+, CD8+, or CD8+CD57+ T cells (not recorded which) from PBMCs.

The CDR3 nucleotides are TGTGCCAGCGGGGACGGGGGCACTGGTACGCAGACTTTTTACTTC. Protein product: CASGDGGTGTQTFYF. The chain is built from TRBV2 and TRBJ2-5; D possibly matches TRBD1 or TRBD2 (6 bases each). V was clipped by 8 bases and J by 14 bases, with 30 bases between them. There are 15 residues in the CDR3. Germline loops: CDR1 SNHLY, CDR2 FYNNEI.